The subject of this entry is one T cell receptor (beta chain). The sample is drawn from a study of blood T cell repertoires in COVID-19. Study background: There were acute and convalescent COVID-19 samples, and they came from the United States, Italy and Spain. Sample material is recorded as cDNA or gDNA derived from T cells, B-cell-depleted T cells, or PBMCs.

This CDR3 spans 12 amino acids. V gave up 4 bases and J gave up 5 bases; unmatched junction bases: 2. Per the germline V gene, CDR1 is SGDLS and CDR2 is YYNGEE. The assay was immunoSEQ multiplex PCR, and TCRdb's table has in-frame clones only and misses some. The table has around 81,000 clones, roughly 86% seen once. J is TRBJ1-1 and V is TRBV9; 7 nucleotides align to TRBD1. The sequencing input was peripheral blood. The TCR comes from a woman aged 55-70 years with acute or convalescent COVID-19. The CDR3: CASSPTGTEAFF. CDR3 bases: TGTGCCAGCAGCCCGACAGGGACTGAAGCTTTCTTT.